The text below deals with one T cell receptor beta chain. Which antigen it targets is not known. Per-base qualities were not stored, and no clone one base away is much larger. CD8 naive samples consisted of CD45RO-negative cells that were positively selected for CCR7, yielding a CD45RA+CCR7+ population without TemRA cells. The donors were healthy, HIV-negative adults with no recently reported acute infections or vaccinations. All donors were Caucasian adults living in Nashville, Tennessee, USA. Blood was obtained by leukapheresis, after which PBMCs were separated by Ficoll-Histopaque density gradient centrifugation and cryopreserved in liquid nitrogen vapor phase. Analytical flow cytometry was used to check the purity and quantity of every magnetically sorted T cell population. Each sorted fraction had its genomic DNA isolated and then quantified by UV absorbance on a Nanodrop 2000c. The sample belongs to a study of shared clonotypes between healthy human individuals (dated by TCRdb to 2018 to 2020). Study-wide context: The cohort comprised a couple of women and a few men aged 18 to 49 years. To estimate repertoire size and how much clonotype sharing occurs between individuals, the study deeply sequenced the blood TCR repertoires of five healthy adults. Per donor, leukapheresis produced somewhere between about 0.8 and 9 billion PBMCs. Different laboratories and diverse techniques were used to prepare libraries and sequence TCR repertoires, to increase sequencing depth and limit assay-specific biases. For each donor, three plates each were used for CD4 naive and CD4 memory, two plates were used for CD8 naive, and one plate was used for CD8 memory. Study-level results and caveats: Only blood was sampled, and tissue TCR repertoires likely differ from those in blood. Based on pairwise subsampling, the degree of clonotype sharing among donors was expected to be affected by sequencing depth. When four donors were compared, the shared fraction of clonotypes was around 5% for naive CD4, more than 3% for naive CD8, about 2.4% for memory CD4, and about 0.36% for memory CD8. Even with the large sequencing depth, rarefaction of the sorted-subset datasets indicated that sequencing was incomplete. Higher generation probabilities were observed for clonotypes shared by all four sorted-subset donors than for non-shared clonotypes. Larger estimated clonotype richness was generally found for naive subsets than for memory subsets. The small number of donors limited the genetic and exposure-history diversity represented.

Deletion took 4 bases off V and 4 bases off J, with a span of 11 bases between the germline ends. The germline V gene (reference sequence) yields SEHNR for CDR1 and FQNEAQ for CDR2. The CDR3 runs 14 amino acids, cysteine and phenylalanine included. Solely the CDR3 DNA is kept, with 42 bases framed from the first base. TCR CDR3 regions were amplified from genomic DNA by multiplex PCR using the deep immunoSEQ assay. Genomic DNA extracted from each cell subset was distributed evenly over all wells of several immunoSEQ 96-well plates, and each plate served as one replicate. For sorted subsets, each replicate PCR was loaded with approximately 190 ng genomic DNA, equivalent to about 30,000 T cell genomes. Purified libraries were measured with a Qubit 3.0 fluorometer, size-checked on a Bioanalyzer 2100, and measured again with the KAPA Library Quantification kit. Each immunoSEQ 96-well plate was sequenced on its own single-read 150-cycle Illumina NextSeq 550 flow cell. The study's own analysis went as follows. Because the immunoSEQ output included only junctional sequences and no quality scores, the filtering could not be the same as the filtering used for full-length reads. To assign V/J genes and CDR3, sequences were annotated using PyIR, a Python wrapper for IgBLAST v1.9, with IMGT germline references. Any read was removed if the V/J assignment was weak (E-value above 1e-6), the CDR3 was missing, or the read contained stop codons, out-of-frame junctions, or ambiguous translated residues. V3J clonotypes were defined as sequences sharing an identical inferred V gene, J gene, and CDR3 amino acid sequence. Percentage overlap between repertoires was calculated by dividing the number of shared unique clonotypes by the size of the smaller repertoire. Three approaches were used to assess repertoire richness: RTK rarefaction, the Chao1 estimator, and Recon v2.1 estimates of unobserved clonotypes. Generation probabilities for all TCRbeta clonotypes obtained by the gDNA method from several donors were computed using OLGA. Sourced from immuneACCESS, this table was stored by TCRdb with only in-frame sequences that have V and J called. A share of the clones is absent; for the studies checked, an unresolved V gene accounts for under half, and the remainder has no known explanation. V, J and clone size reflect that table, while D and trimming were determined from the DNA. This sample gives around 2,000,000 clones in total; around 93% of them show up just once. The ten largest clonotypes hold about 1.8% of the sample.

The sample taken for sequencing was naive CD8+ T cells from PBMCs. Read against the paper, the sample's cell subset or site label means: CD45RA+CCR7+. In this chain, TRBV7-9 is recombined with TRBJ2-1; TRBD2 is perhaps the D gene, given 6 matching bases. The clonotype was recovered from a man younger than 35 in good health. Some clones in this sample may be carry-over from other donors' samples. This receptor carries the CDR3 CASSSLLAYNEQFF. The nucleotide sequence reads as follows: TGTGCCAGCAGCTCCCTACTAGCTTACAATGAGCAGTTCTTC.